These 10 T cell receptor beta chains share one sample of origin, sequenced in a study of shared clonotypes between healthy human individuals. The repertoire was sequenced with immunoSEQ multiplex PCR; TCRdb's copy has only in-frame clones and lacks some. The sample has about a million clones, approximately 80% seen once. Sequencing was carried out using memory CD4+ T cells from PBMCs. Sample subset: CD45RA-negative fraction. These receptors all come from a man aged 18 to 30 in good health. Some clones in this sample may be carry-over from other donors' samples.

The chain employs TRBV5-4 and TRBJ2-7; perhaps TRBD1 as D (6 bases). The CDR3 is 14 amino acids. Trimming pared 3 bases from V and 2 bases from J, leaving 12 bases between. Germline CDR1 reads SGHNT; CDR2 reads YYREEE (reference sequence). The DNA for the CDR3 is TGTGCCAGCAGCTCCGGACAGAGGCCCTACGAGCAGTACTTC. As protein: CASSSGQRPYEQYF.

The chain uses TRBV18 and TRBJ2-1, with D perhaps matching TRBD1 or TRBD2 (5 bases each). The germline V gene has CDR1 KGHSH and CDR2 LQKENI. The V and J ends lost 2 bases and 0 bases respectively, with 11 bases between them. The CDR3 extends over 16 amino acids. CDR3 protein: CASSPLGVSSYNEQFF. The CDR3 nucleotides are TGTGCCAGCTCACCATTGGGGGTATCCTCCTACAATGAGCAGTTCTTC.

The J gene is TRBJ1-2, the V gene TRBV6-5; the match to TRBD1 covers 8 bases. This CDR3 has 14 amino acids. J was trimmed by 1 base and V by 7 bases; bases with no gene match: 5. CDR1 is MNHEY and CDR2 is SVGAGI in the germline V gene. The CDR3 DNA reads TGTGCCAGCAATAGAGGACAGGGTAACTATGGCTACACCTTC. Translating it yields CASNRGQGNYGYTF.

The CDR3 DNA reads as TGTGCCAGCAGTAGGAACACCGGGGAGCTGTTTTTT. It encodes CASSRNTGELFF. The chain couples TRBV6-5 to TRBJ2-2; D not certain. The CDR3 totals 12 residues. Per germline, CDR1 MNHEY and CDR2 SVGAGI. V was trimmed by 5 bases and J by 1 base, leaving 2 bases between them.

This rearrangement joins TRBV5-5 to TRBJ1-4; D might be TRBD1 (6 bases). The CDR3 extends over 14 amino acids. The germline V and J ends were trimmed by 0 bases and 6 bases, with 9 bases remaining between them. Germline values: CDR1 SGHKS, CDR2 YYEKEE (reference sequence). This CDR3 reads CASSLDRDDEKLFF. For the CDR3, the DNA is TGTGCCAGCAGCTTGGACAGGGATGATGAAAAACTGTTTTTT.

The sample holds a few counts of this clone. The chain uses TRBV30 and TRBJ2-5; no definite D call. The ends were cut back, 3 bases at V and 5 bases at J, with 10 bases in the middle. Germline loops: CDR1 GTSNPN, CDR2 SVGIG (reference sequence). This CDR3 contains 12 residues. CDR3: CAWRPGSETQYF. The CDR3 DNA is TGTGCCTGGAGACCAGGTTCGGAGACCCAGTACTTC.

J is TRBJ2-7 and V is TRBV28; 10 nucleotides match TRBD1. V shed 6 bases and J 3 bases; nucleotides not matched to a gene: 8. The CDR3 totals 15 residues. From germline, CDR1 is MDHEN and CDR2 SYDVKM. CDR3 region: CASSSTGTGDYEQYF. In DNA, the CDR3 is TGTGCCAGCAGCAGCACCGGGACAGGGGACTACGAGCAGTACTTC.

The table lists this clone with a few counts. Other nucleotide sequences from this sample produce the same CDR3. The V call is TRBV20-1, the J call TRBJ1-2; unclear D gene. The CDR3 sequence is 11 residues long. V was pared by 3 bases and J by 3 bases, with 5 bases between. Germline CDR1 and CDR2: DFQATT and SNEGSKA (reference sequence). The CDR3 protein is CSAREDYGYTF. As DNA, the CDR3 is TGCAGTGCTAGGGAGGACTATGGCTACACCTTC.

V usage is TRBV10-3 and J usage is TRBJ2-3, with 9 bases matching TRBD2. Germline V CDR1 and CDR2: ENHRY, SYGVKD. V dropped 6 bases and J dropped 4; count of bases not matched to a gene: 8. The CDR3 runs 15 residues. DNA for the CDR3: TGTGCCATCAGGGTAGCGGGAGAGTACGCAGATACGCAGTATTTT. Its translation is CAIRVAGEYADTQYF.

The J gene is TRBJ2-2, the V gene TRBV2, with D unresolved. CDR3 length equals 14 residues. Per germline, CDR1 SNHLY and CDR2 FYNNEI. Trimming took off 6 bases at V and 5 bases at J, with 13 bases between the two ends. This CDR3 reads CASRAYTPTGELFF. CDR3 bases: TGTGCCAGCAGGGCCTATACTCCGACCGGGGAGCTGTTTTTT.